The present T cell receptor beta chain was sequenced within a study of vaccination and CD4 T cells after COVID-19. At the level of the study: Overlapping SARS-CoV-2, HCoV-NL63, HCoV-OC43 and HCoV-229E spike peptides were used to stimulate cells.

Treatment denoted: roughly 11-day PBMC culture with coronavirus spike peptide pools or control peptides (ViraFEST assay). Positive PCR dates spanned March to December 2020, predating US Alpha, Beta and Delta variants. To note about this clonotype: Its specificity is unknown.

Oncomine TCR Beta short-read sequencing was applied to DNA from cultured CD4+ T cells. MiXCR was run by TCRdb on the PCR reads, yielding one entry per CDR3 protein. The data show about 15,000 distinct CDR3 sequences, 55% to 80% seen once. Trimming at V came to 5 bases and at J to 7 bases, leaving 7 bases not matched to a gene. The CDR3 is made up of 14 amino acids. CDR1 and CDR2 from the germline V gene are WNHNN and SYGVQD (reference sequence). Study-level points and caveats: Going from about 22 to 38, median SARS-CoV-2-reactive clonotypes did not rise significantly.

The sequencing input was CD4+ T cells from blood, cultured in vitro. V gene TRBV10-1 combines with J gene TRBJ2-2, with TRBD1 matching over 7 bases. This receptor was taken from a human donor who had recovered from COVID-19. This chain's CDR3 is CASSPGTAYGELFF. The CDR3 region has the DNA TGCGCCAGCAGTCCCGGGACAGCTTACGGGGAGCTGTTTTTT.